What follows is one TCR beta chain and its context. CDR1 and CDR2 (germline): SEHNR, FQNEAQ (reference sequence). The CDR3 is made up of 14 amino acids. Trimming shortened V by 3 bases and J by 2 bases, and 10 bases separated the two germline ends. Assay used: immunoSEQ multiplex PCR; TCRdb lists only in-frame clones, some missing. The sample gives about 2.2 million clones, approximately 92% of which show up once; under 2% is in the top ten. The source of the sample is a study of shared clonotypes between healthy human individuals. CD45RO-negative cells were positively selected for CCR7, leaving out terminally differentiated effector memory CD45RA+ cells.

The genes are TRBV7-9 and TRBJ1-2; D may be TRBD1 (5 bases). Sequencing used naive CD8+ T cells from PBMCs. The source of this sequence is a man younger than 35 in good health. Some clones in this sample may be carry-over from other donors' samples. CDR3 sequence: CASSLGRENYGYTF. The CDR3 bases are TGTGCCAGCAGCTTGGGCAGGGAAAACTATGGCTACACCTTC.